The next 4 T cell receptor beta chains were all read from a single sample in a study of T cells after yellow fever vaccination. One entry per CDR3 protein results from TCRdb running MiXCR on the 5' RACE reads. Of about 220,000 distinct CDR3 sequences listed, 3.2% were seen once; the top ten hold about 3%. The sequencing used CD4+ T cells sorted from PBMCs, collected 10 days after the yellow fever booster vaccination. Source of these receptors: a young man who received the YFV17D yellow fever vaccine.

This clonotype was detected ten times or more. CDR3 protein: CASSPGQIHGYTF. For the CDR3, the DNA is TGTGCCAGCAGCCCCGGACAGATCCATGGCTACACCTTC. The chain recombines TRBV11-2 with TRBJ1-2; a weak D match, TRBD1 (6 bases). Germline loops: CDR1 SGHAT, CDR2 FQNNGV. V shed 5 bases and J shed 6 bases, with 13 bases lying between them. The CDR3 runs 13 residues.

This clonotype appeared a few times. The rearrangement joins TRBV12-3 or TRBV12-4 to TRBJ2-5, with 8 nucleotides matching TRBD1. J gave up 0 bases and V 8 bases, and 2 bases lay outside the gene matches. This CDR3 comprises 13 residues. The CDR3 sequence: CASGTGNQETQYF. CDR3 DNA sequence: TGTGCCAGCGGGACAGGCAACCAAGAGACCCAGTACTTC.

This rearrangement joins TRBV4-3 to TRBJ2-1, with no clear D. V was pared by 0 bases and J by 12 bases, with 12 bases between. Germline V gives CDR1 LGHNA, CDR2 YSLEER. The CDR3 covers 13 residues. The chain's CDR3 is CASSQDSLLGQFF. The CDR3 DNA is TGCGCCAGCAGCCAAGATAGTCTCCTGGGGCAGTTCTTC.

This clonotype was seen many times. In DNA, the CDR3 is TGCAGCGCGGTGAGGGCGGACGAGCAGTACTTC. It codes for CSAVRADEQYF. The V and J genes are TRBV20-1 and TRBJ2-7; D is possibly TRBD2 (5 bases). The CDR3 consists of 11 residues. From germline, CDR1 is DFQATT and CDR2 SNEGSKA (reference sequence).